This T cell receptor (beta chain) was sequenced in a study of regulatory T cells in long-lasting Graves disease. Study observations and caveats: Accuracy may have suffered from the small sample size.

The ends lost 7 bases at V and 1 base at J; junction bases unmatched: 8. The CDR3 is 16 amino acids. Germline V gives CDR1 SNHLY, CDR2 FYNNEI. Arm-PCR with iRepertoire HTBI primers amplified the CDR3 regions for these TCR beta libraries. TCRdb re-derived calls from the multiplex PCR reads in MiXCR, one entry per CDR3 protein. The sample comprises 450,000 or so distinct CDR3 sequences, less than 25% of which are singletons, and about an eighth rests with the top ten. This clonotype showed up many times. Its antigen is unidentified. Indicated time point: persistent/refractory GD, antithyroid drugs over 5 years with positive TRAb. After RNA was extracted from PBMCs, the TCR library was made from it.

The rearrangement joins TRBV2 to TRBJ1-5, with 9 bases that match TRBD1. Sequenced material: peripheral blood mononuclear cells (PBMCs), taken when the disease was refractory, from a patient treated with antithyroid drugs. The source is a female donor with Graves disease. The CDR3 bases are TGTGCCAGCAACCCGGGACAGGGATTAAGCAATCAGCCCCAGCATTTT. The encoded protein is CASNPGQGLSNQPQHF.